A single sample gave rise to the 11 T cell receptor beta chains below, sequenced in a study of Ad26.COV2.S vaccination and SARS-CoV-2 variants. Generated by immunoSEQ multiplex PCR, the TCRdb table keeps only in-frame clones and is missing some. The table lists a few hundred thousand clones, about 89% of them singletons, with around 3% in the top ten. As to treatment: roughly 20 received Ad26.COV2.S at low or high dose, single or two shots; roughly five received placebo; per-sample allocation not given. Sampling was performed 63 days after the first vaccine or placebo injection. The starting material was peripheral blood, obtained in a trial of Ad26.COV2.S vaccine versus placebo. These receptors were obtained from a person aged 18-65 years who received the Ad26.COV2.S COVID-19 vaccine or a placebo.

The DNA of the CDR3 is TGTGCCTGGAGCTACTTCATGAACACTGAAGCTTTCTTT. As protein: CAWSYFMNTEAFF. V usage is TRBV30 and J usage is TRBJ1-1, with D unclear. V lost 3 bases and J lost 0, with 8 bases in between. The CDR3 is 13 residues long. Germline V gives CDR1 GTSNPN, CDR2 SVGIG (reference sequence).

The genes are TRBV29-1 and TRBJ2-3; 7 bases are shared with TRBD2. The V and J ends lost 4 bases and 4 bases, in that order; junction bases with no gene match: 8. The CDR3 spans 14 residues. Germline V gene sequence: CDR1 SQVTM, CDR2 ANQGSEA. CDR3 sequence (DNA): TGCAGCGTTGGCGGCGGGAGAGGCGCAGATACGCAGTATTTT. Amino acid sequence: CSVGGGRGADTQYF.

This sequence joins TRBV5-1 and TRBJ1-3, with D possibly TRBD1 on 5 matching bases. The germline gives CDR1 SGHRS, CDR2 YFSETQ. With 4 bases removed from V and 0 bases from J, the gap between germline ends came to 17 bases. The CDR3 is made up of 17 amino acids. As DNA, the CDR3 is TGCGCCAGCAGCCTAGGGTCAGGGAGCCCCTCTGGAAACACCATATATTTT. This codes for CASSLGSGSPSGNTIYF.

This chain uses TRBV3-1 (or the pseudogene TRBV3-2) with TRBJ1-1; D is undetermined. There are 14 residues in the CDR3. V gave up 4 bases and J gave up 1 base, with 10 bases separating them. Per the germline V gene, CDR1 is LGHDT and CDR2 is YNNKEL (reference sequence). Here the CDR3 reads CASSPFWKNTEAFF. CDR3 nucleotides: TGTGCCAGCAGCCCATTCTGGAAGAACACTGAAGCTTTCTTT.

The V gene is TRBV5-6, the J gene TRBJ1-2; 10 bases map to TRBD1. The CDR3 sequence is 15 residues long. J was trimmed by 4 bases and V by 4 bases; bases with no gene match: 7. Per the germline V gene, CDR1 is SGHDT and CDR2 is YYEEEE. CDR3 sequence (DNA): TGTGCCAGCAGCCTCTGGACAGGGGGGCCCTATGGCTACACCTTC. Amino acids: CASSLWTGGPYGYTF.

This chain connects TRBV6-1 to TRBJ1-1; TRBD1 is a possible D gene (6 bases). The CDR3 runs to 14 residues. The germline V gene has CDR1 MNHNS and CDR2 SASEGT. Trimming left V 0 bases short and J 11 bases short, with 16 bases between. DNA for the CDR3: TGTGCCAGCAGTGAAGCAGGGTGGGGGGGCCAGGCTTTCTTT. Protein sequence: CASSEAGWGGQAFF.

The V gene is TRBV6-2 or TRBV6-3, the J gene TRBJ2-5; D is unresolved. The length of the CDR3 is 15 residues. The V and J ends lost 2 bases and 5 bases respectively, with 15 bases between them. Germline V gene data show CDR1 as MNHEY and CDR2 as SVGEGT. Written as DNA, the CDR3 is TGTGCCAGCAGTTACGGAGCGTCCCCGTTGGAGACCCAGTACTTC. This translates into CASSYGASPLETQYF.

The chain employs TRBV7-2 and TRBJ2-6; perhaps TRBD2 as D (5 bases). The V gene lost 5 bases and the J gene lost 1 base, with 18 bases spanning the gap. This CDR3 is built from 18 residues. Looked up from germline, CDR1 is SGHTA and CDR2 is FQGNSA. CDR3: CASSRSAASTSGANVLTF. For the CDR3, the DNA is TGTGCCAGCAGCCGCTCAGCGGCCTCTACTTCTGGGGCCAACGTCCTGACTTTC.

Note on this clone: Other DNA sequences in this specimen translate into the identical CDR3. The CDR3 bases are TGCGCCAGCAGCCTAAACACTGAAGCTTTCTTT. It codes for CASSLNTEAFF. The rearrangement joins TRBV5-1 to TRBJ1-1; D is uncertain. The germline gives CDR1 SGHRS, CDR2 YFSETQ. The ends were cut back, 4 bases at V and 2 bases at J, with 3 bases in the middle. CDR3 length equals 11 residues. Using reference TRBV5-1 and TRBJ1-1 for the parts outside the CDR3, the full variable domain is KAGVTQTPRYLIKTRGQQVTLSCSPISGHRSVSWYQQTPGQGLQFLFEYFSETQRNKGNFPGRFSGRQFSNSRSEMNVSTLELGDSALYLCASSLNTEAFFGQGTRLTVV.

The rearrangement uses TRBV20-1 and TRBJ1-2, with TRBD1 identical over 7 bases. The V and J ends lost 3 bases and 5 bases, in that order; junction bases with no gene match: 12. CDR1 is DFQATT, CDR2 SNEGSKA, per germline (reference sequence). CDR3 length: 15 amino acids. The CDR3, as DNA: TGCAGTGCTAGTCCCCCCGGCAGGGGGGAATATGGCTACACCTTC. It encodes CSASPPGRGEYGYTF.

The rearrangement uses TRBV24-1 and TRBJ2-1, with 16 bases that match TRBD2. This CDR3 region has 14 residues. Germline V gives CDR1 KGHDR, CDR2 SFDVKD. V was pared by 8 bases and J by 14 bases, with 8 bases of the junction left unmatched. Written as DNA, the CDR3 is TGTGCCACCATCCCGGGACTAGCGGGAGGGGGGGAGTTCTTC. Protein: CATIPGLAGGGEFF.